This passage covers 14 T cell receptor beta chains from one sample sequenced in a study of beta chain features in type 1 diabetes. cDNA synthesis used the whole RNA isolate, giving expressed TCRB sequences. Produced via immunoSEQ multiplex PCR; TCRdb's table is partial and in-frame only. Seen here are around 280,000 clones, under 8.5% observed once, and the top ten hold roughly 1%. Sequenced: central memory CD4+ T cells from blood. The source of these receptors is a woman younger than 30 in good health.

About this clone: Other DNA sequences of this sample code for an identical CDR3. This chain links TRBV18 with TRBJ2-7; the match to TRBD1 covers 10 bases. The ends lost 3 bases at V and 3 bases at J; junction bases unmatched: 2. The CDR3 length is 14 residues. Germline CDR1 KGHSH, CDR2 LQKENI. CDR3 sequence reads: CASSPGTGDYEQYF. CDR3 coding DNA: TGTGCCAGCTCACCCGGGACAGGGGACTACGAGCAGTACTTC. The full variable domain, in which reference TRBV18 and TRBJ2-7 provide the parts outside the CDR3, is NAGVMQNPRHLVRRRGQEARLRCSPMKGHSHVYWYRQLPEEGLKFMVYLQKENIIDESGMPKERFSAEFPKEGPSILRIQQVVRGDSAAYFCASSPGTGDYEQYFGPGTRLTVT.

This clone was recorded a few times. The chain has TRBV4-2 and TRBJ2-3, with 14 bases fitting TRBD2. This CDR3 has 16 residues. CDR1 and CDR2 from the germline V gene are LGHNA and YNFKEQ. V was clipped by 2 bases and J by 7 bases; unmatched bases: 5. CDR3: CASSQSTSGGANTQYF. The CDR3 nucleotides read TGTGCCAGCAGCCAATCGACTAGCGGGGGGGCGAATACGCAGTATTTT.

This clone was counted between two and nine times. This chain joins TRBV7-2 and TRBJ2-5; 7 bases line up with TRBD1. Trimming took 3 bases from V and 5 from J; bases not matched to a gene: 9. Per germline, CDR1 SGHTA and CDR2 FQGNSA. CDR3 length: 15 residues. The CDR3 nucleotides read TGTGCCAGCAGCTTCTCCAGGGGGAGAGGCGAGACCCAGTACTTC. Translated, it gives CASSFSRGRGETQYF. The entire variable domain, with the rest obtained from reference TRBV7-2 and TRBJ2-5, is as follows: GAGVSQSPSNKVTEKGKDVELRCDPISGHTALYWYRQSLGQGLEFLIYFQGNSAPDKSGLPSDRFSAERTGGSVSTLTIQRTQQEDSAVYLCASSFSRGRGETQYFGPGTRLLVL.

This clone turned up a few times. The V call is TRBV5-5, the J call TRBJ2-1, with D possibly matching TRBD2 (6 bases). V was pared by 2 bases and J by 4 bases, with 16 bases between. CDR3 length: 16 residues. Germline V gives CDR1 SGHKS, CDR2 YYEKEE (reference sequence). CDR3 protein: CASSFGVGGIYNEQFF. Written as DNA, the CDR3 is TGTGCCAGCAGCTTTGGGGTGGGCGGGATTTACAATGAGCAGTTCTTC.

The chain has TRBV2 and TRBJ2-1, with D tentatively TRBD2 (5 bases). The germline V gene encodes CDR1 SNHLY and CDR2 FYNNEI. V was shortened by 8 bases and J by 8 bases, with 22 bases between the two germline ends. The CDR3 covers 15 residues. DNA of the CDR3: TGTGCCAGCCGCTTCACCCGTTCGGGGTCAGATGAGCAGTTCTTC. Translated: CASRFTRSGSDEQFF.

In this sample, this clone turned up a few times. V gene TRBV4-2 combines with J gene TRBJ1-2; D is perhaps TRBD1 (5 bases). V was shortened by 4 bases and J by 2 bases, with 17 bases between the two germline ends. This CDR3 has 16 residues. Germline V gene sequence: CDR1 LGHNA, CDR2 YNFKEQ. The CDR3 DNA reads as TGTGCCAGCAGCCTCTCTCACAGACAGAGGAACTATGGCTACACCTTC. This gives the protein CASSLSHRQRNYGYTF.

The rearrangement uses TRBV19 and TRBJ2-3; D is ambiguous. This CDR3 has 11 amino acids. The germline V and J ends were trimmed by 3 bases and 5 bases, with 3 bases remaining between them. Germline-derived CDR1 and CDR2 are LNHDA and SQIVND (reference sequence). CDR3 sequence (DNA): TGTGCCAGTAGTATTAAAGATACGCAGTATTTT. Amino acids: CASSIKDTQYF.

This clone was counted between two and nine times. In nucleotides, the CDR3 is TGTGCCAGCAGCAAAGACGTGGCGGGTGCTGAGAACATTCAGTACTTC. This gives the protein CASSKDVAGAENIQYF. The V call is TRBV21-1, the J call TRBJ2-4; TRBD2, the table's D call, lacks a check against the DNA. TRBV21-1 is assigned pseudogene status. The CDR3 sequence is 16 residues long.

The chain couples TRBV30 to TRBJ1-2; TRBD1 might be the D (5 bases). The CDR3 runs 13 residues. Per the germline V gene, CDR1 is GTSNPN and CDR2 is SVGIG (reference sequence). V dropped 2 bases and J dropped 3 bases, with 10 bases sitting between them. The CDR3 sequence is CAWSTGTDYGYTF. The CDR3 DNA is TGTGCCTGGAGTACCGGGACGGACTATGGCTACACCTTC.

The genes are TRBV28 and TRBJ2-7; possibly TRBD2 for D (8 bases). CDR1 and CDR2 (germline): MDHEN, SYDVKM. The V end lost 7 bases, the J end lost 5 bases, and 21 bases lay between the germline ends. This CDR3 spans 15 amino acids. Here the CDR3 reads CASTATPGGGDEQYF. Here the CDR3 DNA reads TGTGCCAGCACAGCGACCCCGGGAGGGGGCGACGAGCAGTACTTC.

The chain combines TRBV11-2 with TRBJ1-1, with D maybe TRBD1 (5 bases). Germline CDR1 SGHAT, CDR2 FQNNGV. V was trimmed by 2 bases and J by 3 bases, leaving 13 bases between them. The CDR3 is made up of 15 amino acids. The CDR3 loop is CASSLSQGWDTEAFF. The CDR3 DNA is TGTGCCAGCAGCTTATCCCAGGGTTGGGACACTGAAGCTTTCTTT.

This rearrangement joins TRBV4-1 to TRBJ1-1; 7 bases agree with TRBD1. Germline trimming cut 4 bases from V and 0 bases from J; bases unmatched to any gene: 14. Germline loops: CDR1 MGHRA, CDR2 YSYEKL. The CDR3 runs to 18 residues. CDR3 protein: CASSLRGQAEGLNTEAFF. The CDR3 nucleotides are TGCGCCAGCAGCCTCCGAGGACAGGCTGAAGGACTGAACACTGAAGCTTTCTTT.

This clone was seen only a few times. CDR3 in amino acids: CASSLGSGADYGYTF. The DNA of the CDR3 is TGCGCCAGCAGCTTGGGCAGTGGGGCTGACTATGGCTACACCTTC. The chain is built from TRBV5-1 and TRBJ1-2; D perhaps matches TRBD1 (5 bases). Trimming took 0 bases from V and 3 from J, leaving 12 bases between them. The CDR3 is 15 residues long. Germline assignment: CDR1 SGHRS and CDR2 YFSETQ. Supplemented by reference TRBV5-1 and TRBJ1-2, the full variable domain reads KAGVTQTPRYLIKTRGQQVTLSCSPISGHRSVSWYQQTPGQGLQFLFEYFSETQRNKGNFPGRFSGRQFSNSRSEMNVSTLELGDSALYLCASSLGSGADYGYTFGSGTRLTVV.

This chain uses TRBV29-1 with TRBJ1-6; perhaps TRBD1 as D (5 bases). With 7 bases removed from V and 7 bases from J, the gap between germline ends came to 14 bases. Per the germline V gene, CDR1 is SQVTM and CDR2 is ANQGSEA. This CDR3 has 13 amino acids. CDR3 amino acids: CSAAAGVNSPLHF. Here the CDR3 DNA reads TGCAGCGCTGCGGCGGGGGTCAATTCACCCCTCCACTTT.